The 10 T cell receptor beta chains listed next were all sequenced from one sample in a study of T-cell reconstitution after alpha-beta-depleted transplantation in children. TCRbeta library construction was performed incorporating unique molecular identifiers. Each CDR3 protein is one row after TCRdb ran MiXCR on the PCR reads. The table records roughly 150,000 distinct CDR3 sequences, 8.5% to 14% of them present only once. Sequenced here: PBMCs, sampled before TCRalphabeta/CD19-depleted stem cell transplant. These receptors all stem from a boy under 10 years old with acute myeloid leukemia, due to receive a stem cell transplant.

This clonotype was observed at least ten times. DNA for the CDR3: TGTGCCAGCAGTTTTGGTGGGAATCAGCCCCAGCATTTT. It encodes CASSFGGNQPQHF. The V call is TRBV12-3 or TRBV12-4, the J call TRBJ1-5; unclear D gene. Deletions cut 3 bases from V and 4 bases from J, with 7 bases between. This CDR3 is 13 amino acids long.

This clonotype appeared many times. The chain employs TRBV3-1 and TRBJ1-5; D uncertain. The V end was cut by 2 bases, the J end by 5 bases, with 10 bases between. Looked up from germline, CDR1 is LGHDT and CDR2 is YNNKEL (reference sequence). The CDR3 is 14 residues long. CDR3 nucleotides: TGTGCCAGCAGCCAATCAGGCCCTCATCAGCCCCAGCATTTT. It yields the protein CASSQSGPHQPQHF.

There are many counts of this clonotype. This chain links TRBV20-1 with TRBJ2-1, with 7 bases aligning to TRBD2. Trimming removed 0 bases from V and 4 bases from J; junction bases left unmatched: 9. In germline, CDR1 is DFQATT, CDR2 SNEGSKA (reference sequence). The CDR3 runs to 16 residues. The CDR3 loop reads CSARDFSGADYNEQFF. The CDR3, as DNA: TGCAGTGCTAGAGATTTCAGCGGGGCCGATTACAATGAGCAGTTCTTC.

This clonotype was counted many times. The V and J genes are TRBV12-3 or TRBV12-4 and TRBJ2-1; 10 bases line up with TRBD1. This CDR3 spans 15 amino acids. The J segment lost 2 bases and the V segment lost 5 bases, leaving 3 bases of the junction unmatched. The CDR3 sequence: CASSIGQGAYNEQFF. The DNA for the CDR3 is TGTGCCAGCAGTATCGGACAGGGGGCCTACAATGAGCAGTTCTTC.

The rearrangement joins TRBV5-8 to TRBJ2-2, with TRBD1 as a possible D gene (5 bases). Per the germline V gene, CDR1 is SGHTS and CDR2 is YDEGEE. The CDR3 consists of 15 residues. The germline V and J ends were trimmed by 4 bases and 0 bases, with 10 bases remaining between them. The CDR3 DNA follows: TGTGCCAGCAGCCCCAGGGTAGCGAACACCGGGGAGCTGTTTTTT. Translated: CASSPRVANTGELFF. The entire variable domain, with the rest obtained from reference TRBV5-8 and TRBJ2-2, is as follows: EAGVTQSPTHLIKTRGQQATLRCSPISGHTSVYWYQQALGLGLQFLLWYDEGEERNRGNFPPRFSGRQFPNYSSELNVNALELEDSALYLCASSPRVANTGELFFGEGSRLTVL.

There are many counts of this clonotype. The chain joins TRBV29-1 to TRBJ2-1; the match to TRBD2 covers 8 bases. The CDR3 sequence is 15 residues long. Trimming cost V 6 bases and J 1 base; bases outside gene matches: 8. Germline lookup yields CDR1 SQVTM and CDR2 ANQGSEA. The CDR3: CSVRRRGGSYNEQFF. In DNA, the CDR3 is TGCAGCGTAAGAAGACGGGGGGGATCCTACAATGAGCAGTTCTTC.

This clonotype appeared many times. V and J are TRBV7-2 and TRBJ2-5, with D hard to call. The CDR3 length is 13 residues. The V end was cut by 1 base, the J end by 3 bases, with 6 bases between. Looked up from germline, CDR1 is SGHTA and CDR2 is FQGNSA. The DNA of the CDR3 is TGTGCCAGCAGCTTAGTTCGGGAAGAGACCCAGTACTTC. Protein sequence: CASSLVREETQYF. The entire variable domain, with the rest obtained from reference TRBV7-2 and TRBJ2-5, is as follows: GAGVSQSPSNKVTEKGKDVELRCDPISGHTALYWYRQSLGQGLEFLIYFQGNSAPDKSGLPSDRFSAERTGGSVSTLTIQRTQQEDSAVYLCASSLVREETQYFGPGTRLLVL.

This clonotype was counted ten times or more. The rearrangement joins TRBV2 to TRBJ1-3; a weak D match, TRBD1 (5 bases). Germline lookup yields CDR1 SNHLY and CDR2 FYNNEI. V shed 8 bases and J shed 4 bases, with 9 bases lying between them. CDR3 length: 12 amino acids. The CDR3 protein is CASANRGNTIYF. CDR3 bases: TGTGCCAGCGCCAACAGGGGAAACACCATATATTTT. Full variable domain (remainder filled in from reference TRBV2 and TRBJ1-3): EPEVTQTPSHQVTQMGQEVILRCVPISNHLYFYWYRQILGQKVEFLVSFYNNEISEKSEIFDDQFSVERPDGSNFTLKIRSTKLEDSAMYFCASANRGNTIYFGEGSWLTVV.

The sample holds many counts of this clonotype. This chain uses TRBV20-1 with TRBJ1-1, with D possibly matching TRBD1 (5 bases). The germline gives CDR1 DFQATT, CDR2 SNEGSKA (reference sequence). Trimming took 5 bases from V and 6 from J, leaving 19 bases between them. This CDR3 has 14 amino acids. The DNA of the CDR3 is TGCAGTGCTTCTCGGGTTTCCCGGGACGCTGAAGCTTTCTTT. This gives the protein CSASRVSRDAEAFF.

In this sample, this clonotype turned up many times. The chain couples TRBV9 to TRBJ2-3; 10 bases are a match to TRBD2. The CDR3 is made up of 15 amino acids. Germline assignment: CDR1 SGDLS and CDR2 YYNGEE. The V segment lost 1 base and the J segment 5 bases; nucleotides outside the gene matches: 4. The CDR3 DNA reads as TGTGCCAGCAGCGTAACTAGCGGGAAAGGAGATACGCAGTATTTT. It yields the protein CASSVTSGKGDTQYF.